This is a list of T cell receptor beta chains from one sample in a study of blood T cell repertoires in COVID-19. Method: immunoSEQ multiplex PCR; TCRdb's copy keeps in-frame clones and lacks some. The data show around 340,000 clones, roughly 90% seen once. The sequenced sample consisted of peripheral blood. The source is a woman aged 60-75 years with COVID-19, enrolled during active disease. The CDR3 runs from the conserved cysteine through the conserved F or W. The order of the fields is D gene, J gene, clone size, V gene, CDR3 protein, CDR3 DNA. The D gene is left open where the match is weak. For some rows the clone size is stated as once, few or many, or as a class when expanded; others skip it.

D: .
J: TRBJ1-3
size: .
V: TRBV9
CDR3: CASSVERQSSGNTIYF
DNA: TGTGCCAGCAGCGTAGAGCGTCAGAGCTCTGGAAACACCATATATTTT

D: .
J: TRBJ1-5
size: .
V: TRBV14
CDR3: CASSPGTINQPQHF
DNA: TGTGCCAGCAGCCCCGGGACAATCAATCAGCCCCAGCATTTT

D: TRBD1
J: TRBJ1-2
size: once
V: TRBV19
CDR3: CASSIAGQGYYGYTF
DNA: TGTGCCAGTAGTATAGCAGGACAGGGATACTATGGCTACACCTTC

D: TRBD1
J: TRBJ1-2
size: .
V: TRBV7-8
CDR3: CASSLVGGQGGYTF
DNA: TGTGCCAGCAGCTTAGTAGGGGGACAGGGCGGCTACACCTTC

D: .
J: TRBJ2-7
size: .
V: TRBV27
CDR3: CASSTGSYEQYF
DNA: TGTGCCAGCAGTACAGGGTCCTACGAGCAGTACTTC

D: TRBD2
J: TRBJ2-3
size: .
V: TRBV7-3
CDR3: CASSLDAAGGTDTQYF
DNA: TGTGCCAGCAGCTTAGACGCGGCGGGGGGCACAGATACGCAGTATTTT

D: TRBD1
J: TRBJ2-1
size: .
V: TRBV5-4
CDR3: CASSSDVTGVSRQFF
DNA: TGTGCCAGCAGCTCAGATGTTACAGGGGTTTCGAGGCAGTTCTTC

D: TRBD1
J: TRBJ1-1
size: .
V: TRBV9
CDR3: CASSPGTANTEAFF
DNA: TGTGCCAGCAGCCCGGGGACAGCGAACACTGAAGCTTTCTTT

D: .
J: TRBJ2-6
size: .
V: TRBV1
CDR3: CTSSQRWGQGSGANVLTF
DNA: .

D: TRBD2
J: TRBJ2-1
size: .
V: TRBV2
CDR3: CASTLGLAGDNEQFF
DNA: TGTGCCAGCACTCTGGGACTAGCGGGGGACAATGAGCAGTTCTTC